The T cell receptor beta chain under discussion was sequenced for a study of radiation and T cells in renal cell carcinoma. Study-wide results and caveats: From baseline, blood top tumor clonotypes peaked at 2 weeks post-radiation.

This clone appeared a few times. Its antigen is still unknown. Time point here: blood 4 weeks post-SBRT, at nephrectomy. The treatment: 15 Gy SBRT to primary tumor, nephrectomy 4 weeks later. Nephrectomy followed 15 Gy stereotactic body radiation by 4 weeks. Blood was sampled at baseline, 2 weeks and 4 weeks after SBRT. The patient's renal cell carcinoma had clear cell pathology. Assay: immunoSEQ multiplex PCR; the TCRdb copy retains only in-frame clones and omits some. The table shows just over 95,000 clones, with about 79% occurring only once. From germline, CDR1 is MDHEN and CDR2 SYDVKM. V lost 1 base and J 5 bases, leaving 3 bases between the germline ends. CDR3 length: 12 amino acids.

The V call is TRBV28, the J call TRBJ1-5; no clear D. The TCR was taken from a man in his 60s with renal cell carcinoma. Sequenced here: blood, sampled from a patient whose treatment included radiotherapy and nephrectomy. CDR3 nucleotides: TGTGCCAGCAGTTTATTGGATCAGCCCCAGCATTTT. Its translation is CASSLLDQPQHF.